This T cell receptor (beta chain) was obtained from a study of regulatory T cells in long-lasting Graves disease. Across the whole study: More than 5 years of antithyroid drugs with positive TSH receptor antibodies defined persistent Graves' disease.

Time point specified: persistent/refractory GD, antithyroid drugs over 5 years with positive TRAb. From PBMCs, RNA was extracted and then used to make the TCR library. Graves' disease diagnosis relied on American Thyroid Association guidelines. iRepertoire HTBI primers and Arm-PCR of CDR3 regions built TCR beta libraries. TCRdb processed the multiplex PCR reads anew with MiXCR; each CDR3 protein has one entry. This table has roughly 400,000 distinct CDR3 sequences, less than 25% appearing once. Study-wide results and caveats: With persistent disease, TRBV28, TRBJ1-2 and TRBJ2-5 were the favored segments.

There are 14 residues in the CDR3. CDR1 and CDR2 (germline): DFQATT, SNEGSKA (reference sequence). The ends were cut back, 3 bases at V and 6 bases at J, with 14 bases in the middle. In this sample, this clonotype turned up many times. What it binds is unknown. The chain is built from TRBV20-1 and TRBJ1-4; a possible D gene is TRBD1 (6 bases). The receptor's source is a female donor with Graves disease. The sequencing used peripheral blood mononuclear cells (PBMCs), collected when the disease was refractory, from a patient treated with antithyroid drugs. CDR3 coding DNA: TGCAGTGCTAGTCATCCGGGACATTATGAAAAACTGTTTTTT. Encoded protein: CSASHPGHYEKLFF.